This TCR beta chain was found in a study of read filtering for tumor transcriptome and immune sequencing. Study as a whole: After DNase treatment, RNA was made into whole-transcriptome libraries. General study findings and limits: IR-seq and RNA-seq agreed better without single-read clonotypes.

The sample holds many counts of this clonotype. Its antigen is as yet unknown. V lost 4 bases to trimming and J lost 2 bases; unmatched junction nucleotides: 5. CDR3 length: 13 amino acids. The germline V gene encodes CDR1 SQVTM and CDR2 ANQGSEA. From approximately 430 ng of RNA, a library with molecular barcoded alpha/delta and beta/gamma adaptors was made. Each CDR3 protein is one row after TCRdb ran MiXCR on the reads. The sample lists 45,000 to 55,000 distinct CDR3 sequences, roughly 19% seen once, with roughly 15% in the top ten. The chain recombines TRBV29-1 with TRBJ2-7; 7 bases fit TRBD2. The sample consisted of a population of CD138-negative cells sorted from bone marrow. The receptor comes from a donor aged 40 or over with multiple myeloma. The CDR3 DNA sequence: TGCAGCGTTGTGAGCGGGAACGCCTACGAGCAGTACTTC. As protein: CSVVSGNAYEQYF.